This entry features one TCR beta chain sequence. The antigen remains undetermined. These data originate in a study of T cell responses to AZD1222 COVID-19 vaccine. The CDR3 is 18 residues long. Notes on the study in general: Possibly, clonal diversity was underestimated; donors were largely white British and included more females. At 160-218 and 743-854, vaccine-associated CD4 TCRs were dominant, and they spanned spike.

Data came from immunoSEQ multiplex PCR; TCRdb stores just in-frame clones and leaves some out. The sample shows some 150,000 clones, 88% of them seen only once. The sample here was peripheral blood, taken on day 0 of MenACWY control vaccination. The chain employs TRBV21-1 and TRBJ2-7; no check of the table's D call, TRBD1, against the DNA was made. TRBV21-1 is listed as a pseudogene. This receptor was taken from an adult in good health. CDR3 in amino acids: CASSDTPEKGQGAWEQYF. The DNA of the CDR3 is TGTGCCAGCAGCGATACGCCGGAGAAGGGACAGGGGGCTTGGGAGCAGTACTTC.